One TCR beta chain is described in this entry. The CDR3 covers 13 residues. Germline lookup yields CDR1 LGHNA and CDR2 YSLEER. Trimming shortened V by 3 bases and J by 4 bases, and 10 bases separated the two germline ends. Only in-frame clones appear in the TCRdb table, and some are missing; sequencing was by immunoSEQ multiplex PCR. The sample lists around 220,000 clones, roughly 89% occurring once. These data are taken from a study of blood T cell repertoires in COVID-19. Material for sequencing was PBMCs or T cells enriched from blood (not recorded which). The source of this sequence is a young man who had been exposed to COVID-19. This sequence joins TRBV4-3 and TRBJ2-7; unclear D gene. CDR3 loop: CASSQATEYEQYF. The DNA of the CDR3 is TGCGCCAGCAGCCAGGCTACGGAGTACGAGCAGTACTTC.